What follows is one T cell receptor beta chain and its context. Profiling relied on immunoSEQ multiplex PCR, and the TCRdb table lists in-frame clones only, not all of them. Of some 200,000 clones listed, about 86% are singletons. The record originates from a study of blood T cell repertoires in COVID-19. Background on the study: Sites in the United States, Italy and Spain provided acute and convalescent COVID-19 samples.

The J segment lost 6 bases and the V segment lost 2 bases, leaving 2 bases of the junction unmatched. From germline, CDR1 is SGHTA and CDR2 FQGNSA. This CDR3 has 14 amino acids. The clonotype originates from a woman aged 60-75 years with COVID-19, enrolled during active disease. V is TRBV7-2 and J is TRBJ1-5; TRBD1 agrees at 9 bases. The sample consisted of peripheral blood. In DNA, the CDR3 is TGTGCCAGCAGCTTAACAGGGGGCTTTCAGCCCCAGCATTTT. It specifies CASSLTGGFQPQHF.